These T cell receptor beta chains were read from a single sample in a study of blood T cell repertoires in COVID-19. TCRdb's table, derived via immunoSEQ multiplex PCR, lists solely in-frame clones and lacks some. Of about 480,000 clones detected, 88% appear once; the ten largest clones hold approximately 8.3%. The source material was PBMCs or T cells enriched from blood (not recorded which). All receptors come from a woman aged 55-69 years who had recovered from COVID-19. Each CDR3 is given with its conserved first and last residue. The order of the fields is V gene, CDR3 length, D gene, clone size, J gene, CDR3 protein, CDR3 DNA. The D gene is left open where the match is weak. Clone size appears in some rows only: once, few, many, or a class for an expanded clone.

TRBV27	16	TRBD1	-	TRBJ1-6	CASRPIRDRDNSPLHF	TGTGCCAGCAGACCTATTAGGGACAGGGATAATTCACCCCTCCACTTT
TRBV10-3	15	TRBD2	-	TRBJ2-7	CAISSQAGASYEQYF	TGTGCCATCAGTTCGCAAGCGGGGGCTTCCTACGAGCAGTACTTC
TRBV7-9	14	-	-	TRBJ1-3	CASSFGRSGNTIYF	TGTGCCAGCAGCTTTGGCAGATCTGGAAACACCATATATTTT
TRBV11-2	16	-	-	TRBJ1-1	CASSFTIAGGTTEAFF	TGTGCCAGCAGCTTTACCATTGCCGGAGGGACCACTGAAGCTTTCTTT
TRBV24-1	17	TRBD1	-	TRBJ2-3	CATSDPAWGQGADTQYF	TGTGCCACCAGTGATCCCGCCTGGGGACAGGGGGCAGATACGCAGTATTTT
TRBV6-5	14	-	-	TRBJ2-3	CASSYSSTSNTQYF	TGTGCCAGCAGTTACTCGAGCACTTCGAATACGCAGTATTTT
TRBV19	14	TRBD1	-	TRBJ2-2	CASRGQGTTGELFF	TGTGCCAGTAGGGGACAGGGAACCACCGGGGAGCTGTTTTTT
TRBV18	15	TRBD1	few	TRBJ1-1	CASSPRQGTNTEAFF	TGTGCCAGCTCACCCCGACAGGGAACTAACACTGAAGCTTTCTTT
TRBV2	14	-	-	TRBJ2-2	CASHRVPNTGELFF	TGTGCCAGTCACAGGGTCCCTAACACCGGGGAGCTGTTTTTT
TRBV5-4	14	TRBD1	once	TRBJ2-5	CASSTGQGQETQYF	TGTGCCAGCAGCACCGGACAGGGCCAAGAGACCCAGTACTTC
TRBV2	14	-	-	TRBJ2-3	CASKRTEVADTQYF	TGTGCCAGCAAGCGGACTGAGGTGGCAGATACGCAGTATTTT
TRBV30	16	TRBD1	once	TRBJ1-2	CAWSSGTGRSNYGYTF	TGTGCCTGGAGTTCCGGGACAGGGCGTTCTAACTATGGCTACACCTTC
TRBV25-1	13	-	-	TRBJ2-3	CASSASTARTQYF	TGTGCCAGCAGTGCCTCGACAGCCCGGACGCAGTATTTT
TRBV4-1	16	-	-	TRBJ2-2	CASSQDPKGGTGELFF	TGCGCCAGCAGCCAAGATCCTAAGGGAGGCACCGGGGAGCTGTTTTTT
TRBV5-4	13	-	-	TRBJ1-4	CASSLSQNEKLFF	TGTGCCAGCAGCCTTAGCCAGAATGAAAAACTGTTTTTT
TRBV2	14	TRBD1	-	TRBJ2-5	CASSRDSLQETQYF	TGTGCCAGCAGTCGGGACAGCCTACAAGAGACCCAGTACTTC
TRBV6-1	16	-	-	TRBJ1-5	CASSEGGWDSNQPQHF	TGTGCCAGCAGTGAGGGGGGGTGGGATAGCAATCAGCCCCAGCATTTT
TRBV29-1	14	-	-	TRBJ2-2	CSVLSGSNTGELFF	TGCAGCGTCCTGTCAGGGTCGAACACCGGGGAGCTGTTTTTT
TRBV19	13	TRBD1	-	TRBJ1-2	CASSMDRGSGYTF	TGTGCCAGTAGTATGGACAGGGGGAGTGGCTACACCTTC
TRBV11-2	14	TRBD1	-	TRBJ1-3	CASSFPGQGNTIYF	TGTGCCAGCAGCTTCCCCGGACAGGGTAACACCATATATTTT
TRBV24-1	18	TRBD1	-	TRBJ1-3	CATSDFLQGASTGNTIYF	TGTGCCACCAGTGATTTTCTTCAGGGGGCGAGCACTGGAAACACCATATATTTT
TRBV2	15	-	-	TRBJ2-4	CASSEGGVAKNIQYF	TGTGCCAGCAGTGAAGGGGGGGTAGCCAAAAACATTCAGTACTTC
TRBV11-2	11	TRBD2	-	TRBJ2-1	CASSLAGGPFF	TGTGCCAGCAGCCTAGCGGGGGGGCCGTTCTTC
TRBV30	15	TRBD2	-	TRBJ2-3	CAWSFLAGGGDTQYF	TGTGCCTGGAGTTTCTTAGCGGGGGGGGGAGATACGCAGTATTTT
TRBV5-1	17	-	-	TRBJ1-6	CASSSLGQRIGGSPLHF	TGCGCCAGCAGCTCGCTAGGACAGCGCATAGGGGGTTCACCCCTCCACTTT
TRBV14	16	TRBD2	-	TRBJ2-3	CASSLLSGGSADTQYF	TGTGCCAGCAGCCTTCTAAGCGGGGGGAGTGCAGATACGCAGTATTTT
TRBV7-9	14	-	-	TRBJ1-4	CASSLVVSNEKLFF	TGTGCCAGCAGCTTAGTTGTCAGTAATGAAAAACTGTTTTTT
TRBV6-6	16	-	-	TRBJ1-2	CASSYSGLDRTYGYTF	TGTGCCAGCAGTTACTCGGGGCTCGACAGGACTTATGGCTACACCTTC
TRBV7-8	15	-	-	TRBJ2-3	CASSPRVPSGDTQYF	TGTGCCAGCAGCCCCCGTGTTCCCTCCGGAGATACGCAGTATTTT
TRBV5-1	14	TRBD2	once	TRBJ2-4	CASSPGLAANIQYF	TGCGCCAGCAGCCCTGGACTAGCAGCAAACATTCAGTACTTC
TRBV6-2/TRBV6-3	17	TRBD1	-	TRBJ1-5	CASSYRTGGMSNQPQHF	TGTGCCAGCAGTTACCGGACAGGGGGCATGTCCAATCAGCCCCAGCATTTT
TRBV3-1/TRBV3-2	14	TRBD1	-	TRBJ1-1	CASSQGQGRGKAFF	TGTGCCAGCAGCCAAGGACAGGGAAGAGGTAAAGCTTTCTTT
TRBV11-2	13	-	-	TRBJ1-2	CASSYGREYGYTF	TGTGCCAGCAGCTACGGCAGGGAATATGGCTACACCTTC
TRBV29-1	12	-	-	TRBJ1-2	CSVESGDYGYTF	TGCAGCGTTGAATCAGGGGACTATGGCTACACCTTC
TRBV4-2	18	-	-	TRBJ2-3	CASSQGLQGIMSTDTQYF	TGTGCCAGCAGCCAAGGGCTACAGGGAATTATGAGCACAGATACGCAGTATTTT
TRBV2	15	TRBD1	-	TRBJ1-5	CASSRTGEVRQPQHF	TGTGCCAGCAGTCGGACAGGGGAGGTACGGCAGCCCCAGCATTTT
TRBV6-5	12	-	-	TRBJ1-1	CASRSLTTVPFF	TGTGCCAGCAGATCGCTGACAACTGTTCCTTTCTTT
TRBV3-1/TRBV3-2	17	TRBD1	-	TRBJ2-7	CASSHRDVGTGHYEQYF	TGTGCCAGCAGCCACCGAGATGTAGGGACAGGACACTACGAGCAGTACTTC